Listed here is a single TCR beta chain. Its target is unknown. This record belongs to a study of shared clonotypes between healthy human individuals. Study-level background: Each donor's CD4 naive and CD4 memory cells filled three plates apiece, CD8 naive two, and CD8 memory one. Study-level results: Compared with clonotypes that all four donors shared, non-shared clonotypes had lower generation probabilities.

TCRdb keeps only in-frame clones here, not all; method: immunoSEQ multiplex PCR. The data show 2 million to 2.5 million clones, 90% to 95% seen once. Germline V CDR1 and CDR2: MNHEY, SVGAGI. Trimming took off 5 bases at V and 6 bases at J, with 16 bases between the two ends. The CDR3 contains 15 residues. Donors were Caucasian adults residing in Nashville, Tennessee, USA. The chain carries TRBV6-5 and TRBJ1-4; a possible D gene is TRBD1 (5 bases). The sequenced sample was naive CD4+ T cells sorted from blood. Stated subset: CD45RA+ positively selected. The origin of this receptor is a man aged 18 to 30 in good health. The CDR3 loop reads CASSSLGAKDEKLFF. Written as DNA, the CDR3 is TGTGCCAGCAGTAGCCTTGGGGCCAAAGATGAAAAACTGTTTTTT.